The rows below give T cell receptor beta chains drawn from one sample of a study of Ad26.COV2.S vaccination and SARS-CoV-2 variants. Method: immunoSEQ multiplex PCR; TCRdb's copy keeps in-frame clones and lacks some. This table holds roughly 680,000 clones, more than 80% found once. The specimen was peripheral blood, collected in a trial of Ad26.COV2.S vaccine versus placebo. All receptors derive from a person between 18 and 65 years old who received the Ad26.COV2.S COVID-19 vaccine or a placebo. The CDR3 runs from the conserved cysteine through the conserved F or W. D genes are given only for firm matches. Only some rows state a clone size, as once, few, many or a class for expanded clones.

V: TRBV20-1
J: TRBJ1-2
size: NA
D: NA
DNA: TGCAGTGCTAGAGTACAGGATGGCTACACCTTC
CDR3: CSARVQDGYTF

V: TRBV20-1
J: TRBJ2-5
size: NA
D: NA
DNA: TGCAGTGCGCAGGGTCAAGAGACCCAGTACTTC
CDR3: CSAQGQETQYF

V: TRBV4-2
J: TRBJ2-1
size: NA
D: TRBD2
DNA: TGTGCCAGCAGCCAAGATTTGTGGGGGGGTAGAAATGAGCAGTTCTTC
CDR3: CASSQDLWGGRNEQFF

V: TRBV27
J: TRBJ1-2
size: NA
D: NA
DNA: TGTGCCAGCAGTCCAACCTTCTCTAACTATGGCTACACCTTC
CDR3: CASSPTFSNYGYTF

V: TRBV3-1/TRBV3-2
J: TRBJ2-2
size: NA
D: TRBD1
DNA: TGTGCCAGCAGCCAAAGGGCTTCTGTGACAGGGGACACCGGGGAGCTGTTTTTT
CDR3: CASSQRASVTGDTGELFF

V: TRBV18
J: TRBJ2-6
size: NA
D: NA
DNA: TGTGCCAGCTCACCATTTGCCAGGGACGGGGCCAACGTCCTGACTTTC
CDR3: CASSPFARDGANVLTF

V: TRBV24-1
J: TRBJ1-2
size: NA
D: NA
DNA: TGTGCCACCAGTGACCCCGGACAGAACTATGGCTACACCTTC
CDR3: CATSDPGQNYGYTF

V: TRBV11-1
J: TRBJ1-1
size: NA
D: TRBD1
DNA: TGTGCCAGCAGCTCTGAGGGACAGGGGGCCACTGAAGCTTTCTTT
CDR3: CASSSEGQGATEAFF

V: TRBV7-9
J: TRBJ2-7
size: once
D: TRBD1
DNA: TGTGCCAGCAGCTTAACCTTCGGACAGGGCTCCTACGAGCAGTACTTC
CDR3: CASSLTFGQGSYEQYF

V: TRBV10-2
J: TRBJ2-7
size: NA
D: NA
DNA: TGCGCCAGCAGTGGTTTTAGTGTGGTGGGGGGCGACGAGCAGTACTTC
CDR3: CASSGFSVVGGDEQYF

V: TRBV7-2
J: TRBJ2-3
size: NA
D: NA
DNA: TGTGCCAGCAGCTTAGTTGCTAGCGCCCCAGATACGCAGTATTTT
CDR3: CASSLVASAPDTQYF

V: TRBV30
J: TRBJ1-5
size: NA
D: NA
DNA: TGTGCCTGGAGTGTTATAGGACGGCGCAATCAGCCCCAGCATTTT
CDR3: CAWSVIGRRNQPQHF

V: TRBV5-1
J: TRBJ2-2
size: NA
D: NA
DNA: TGCGCCAGCAGCGCAGGCCAGGGGGGGAACACCGGGGAGCTGTTTTTT
CDR3: CASSAGQGGNTGELFF

V: TRBV12-1
J: TRBJ2-5
size: NA
D: NA
DNA: TGTGCCAGCAGCCCCCGGGGGTACCAAGAGACCCAGTACTTC
CDR3: CASSPRGYQETQYF

V: TRBV2
J: TRBJ1-2
size: NA
D: NA
DNA: TGTGCCAGCACCGACAGGTTCCCCTATGGCTACACCTTC
CDR3: CASTDRFPYGYTF

V: TRBV13
J: TRBJ1-5
size: NA
D: NA
DNA: TGTGCCAGCAGCTTAGGGCAGGCTAGGAGCAATCAGCCCCAGCATTTT
CDR3: CASSLGQARSNQPQHF

V: TRBV11-2
J: TRBJ2-7
size: NA
D: NA
DNA: TGTGCCAGCAGCCCCCCAGGGGCCGAGCAGTACTTC
CDR3: CASSPPGAEQYF

V: TRBV4-2
J: TRBJ1-2
size: many
D: TRBD1
DNA: TGTGCCAGCAGCCTAGGGACAGGGGGAGATGGCTACACCTTC
CDR3: CASSLGTGGDGYTF

V: TRBV7-9
J: TRBJ2-1
size: NA
D: TRBD2
DNA: TGTGCCAGCAGCTTAAGGAGCGGGAACTACAATGAGCAGTTCTTC
CDR3: CASSLRSGNYNEQFF

V: TRBV2
J: TRBJ1-1
size: few
D: NA
DNA: TGTGCCAGCAGTGCGATAGGTCGTGAAGCTTTCTTT
CDR3: CASSAIGREAFF

V: TRBV14
J: TRBJ2-7
size: NA
D: TRBD2
DNA: TGTGCCAGCAGCCAAGCCAGAAGGATAGCGGGAAGCTACGAGCAGTACTTC
CDR3: CASSQARRIAGSYEQYF

V: TRBV18
J: TRBJ1-4
size: NA
D: NA
DNA: TGTGCCAGCTCACCCTTAGGATATGATGAAAAACTGTTTTTT
CDR3: CASSPLGYDEKLFF

V: TRBV29-1
J: TRBJ2-7
size: NA
D: NA
DNA: TGCAGCGGGGGGACACCCTACGAGCAGTACTTC
CDR3: CSGGTPYEQYF

V: TRBV4-2
J: TRBJ2-3
size: NA
D: TRBD2
DNA: TGTGCCAGCAGATCCGCGGGGAGCGGGAGATTAGATACGCAGTATTTT
CDR3: CASRSAGSGRLDTQYF

V: TRBV6-5
J: TRBJ2-5
size: NA
D: TRBD2
DNA: TGTGCCAGCAGTTGGGGACTAGCGGGTGTAGAGACCCAGTACTTC
CDR3: CASSWGLAGVETQYF

V: TRBV7-2
J: TRBJ1-5
size: once
D: NA
DNA: TGTGCCAGCAGCTTAGATTCGGGGCAGCCCCAGCATTTT
CDR3: CASSLDSGQPQHF

V: TRBV18
J: TRBJ2-7
size: NA
D: TRBD1
DNA: TGTGCCAGCTCACCCCGGGACAGGGTGGACGAGCAGTACTTC
CDR3: CASSPRDRVDEQYF

V: TRBV7-9
J: TRBJ1-1
size: NA
D: NA
DNA: TGTGCCAGCAGCTTAGCGCCCCCGGCTTCCACTGAAGCTTTCTTT
CDR3: CASSLAPPASTEAFF

V: TRBV2
J: TRBJ2-1
size: NA
D: NA
DNA: TGTGCCAGCAGGACGGGGGCTGGCAATGAGCAGTTCTTC
CDR3: CASRTGAGNEQFF

V: TRBV6-5
J: TRBJ2-6
size: NA
D: NA
DNA: TGTGCCAGCAGTTACCAGCGCTCTGGGGCCAACGTCCTGACTTTC
CDR3: CASSYQRSGANVLTF

V: TRBV5-4
J: TRBJ2-3
size: NA
D: NA
DNA: TGTGCCAGCAGCTCGCCACGATCTGGTAGAGGGGCGGGTACGCAGTATTTT
CDR3: CASSSPRSGRGAGTQYF

V: TRBV15
J: TRBJ2-2
size: NA
D: NA
DNA: TGTGCCACCCAACTGGAGGGGGCGTTTAACACCGGGGAGCTGTTTTTT
CDR3: CATQLEGAFNTGELFF

V: TRBV3-1/TRBV3-2
J: TRBJ2-7
size: NA
D: TRBD1
DNA: TGTGCCAGCAGCGGGACAGGGGTAGGCGAGCAGTACTTC
CDR3: CASSGTGVGEQYF

V: TRBV19
J: TRBJ1-4
size: NA
D: NA
DNA: TGTGCCAGTACAAAAGCACAGCTGAATGAAAAACTGTTTTTT
CDR3: CASTKAQLNEKLFF

V: TRBV10-3
J: TRBJ2-5
size: NA
D: TRBD2
DNA: TGTGCCATCAGTTCTTTAGCGGGACCCCAAGAGACCCAGTACTTC
CDR3: CAISSLAGPQETQYF

V: TRBV5-6
J: TRBJ1-2
size: NA
D: NA
DNA: TGTGCCAGCAGCCGGGTCGCTATTTCGATGTATGGCTACACCTTC
CDR3: CASSRVAISMYGYTF

V: TRBV10-3
J: TRBJ2-1
size: NA
D: NA
DNA: TGTGCCATCAGTGACAGGGTCAATGAGCAGTTCTTC
CDR3: CAISDRVNEQFF

V: TRBV30
J: TRBJ1-1
size: NA
D: TRBD1
DNA: TGTGCCTACACACAGGGGTTGAACACTGAAGCTTTCTTT
CDR3: CAYTQGLNTEAFF

V: TRBV15
J: TRBJ1-2
size: NA
D: NA
DNA: TGTGCCACCAGCAGAAACAGAGGGGAGGATGGCTACACCTTC
CDR3: CATSRNRGEDGYTF

V: TRBV25-1
J: TRBJ2-1
size: once
D: NA
DNA: TGTGCCAGCAGTGGTCCTCACAATGAGCAGTTCTTC
CDR3: CASSGPHNEQFF

V: TRBV27
J: TRBJ2-7
size: NA
D: TRBD1
DNA: TGTGCCAGCAGCAGCCACCAGGGGGCCTACGAGCAGTACTTC
CDR3: CASSSHQGAYEQYF

V: TRBV13
J: TRBJ2-7
size: NA
D: TRBD2
DNA: TGTGCCAGCCTCGAGTTCGGGGGAGGGTACGAGCAGTACTTC
CDR3: CASLEFGGGYEQYF

V: TRBV11-2
J: TRBJ1-1
size: NA
D: NA
DNA: TGTGCCAGCAGCTTAGAGAGACGAGTGAGGGCTTTCTTT
CDR3: CASSLERRVRAFF